Below, 22 T cell receptor beta chains from the same sample are listed, as sequenced in a study of OX40 agonist ivuxolimab in advanced cancers. Assay used: immunoSEQ multiplex PCR; TCRdb lists only in-frame clones, some missing. The table lists over 30,000 clones, approximately 80% of them singletons. The sample in question was CD4+ or CD8+ T cells sorted from blood, obtained in a trial of the OX40 agonist ivuxolimab. Every receptor here comes from an adult with an advanced solid tumor such as melanoma, head and neck, liver or kidney cancer.

This rearrangement joins TRBV4-1 to TRBJ1-2; weak D call: TRBD1 (5 bases). Between the trimmed V and J ends, which lost 8 bases and 5 bases, there was a span of 12 bases. CDR1 is MGHRA and CDR2 is YSYEKL in the germline V gene. The CDR3 has 12 residues. CDR3 protein: CASHGAAYGYTF. The CDR3 DNA follows: TGCGCCAGCCACGGGGCAGCATATGGCTACACCTTC.

The chain links TRBV10-3 to TRBJ2-2; the D is unclear. Deletions cut 0 bases from V and 1 base from J, with 12 bases between. The CDR3 is 17 residues long. Germline V gene data show CDR1 as ENHRY and CDR2 as SYGVKD. As DNA, the CDR3 is TGTGCCATCAGTGAGTCTCTAGGCGTAAGGAACACCGGGGAGCTGTTTTTT. This encodes CAISESLGVRNTGELFF.

The chain is built from TRBV13 and TRBJ2-1; D unresolved. From germline, CDR1 is PRHDT and CDR2 FYEKMQ (reference sequence). Trimming cost V 3 bases and J 6 bases, with 6 bases left between them. The CDR3 runs to 12 residues. CDR3 in amino acids: CASSLWSNEQFF. CDR3 sequence (DNA): TGTGCCAGCAGCTTGTGGAGCAATGAGCAGTTCTTC.

V usage is TRBV30 and J usage is TRBJ1-5; 8 bases agree with TRBD1. This CDR3 spans 16 amino acids. The germline CDR1 and CDR2 sequences are GTSNPN and SVGIG (reference sequence). Trimming removed 2 bases from V and 0 bases from J; junction bases left unmatched: 6. The CDR3 sequence: CAWSWGTGYSNQPQHF. CDR3 DNA sequence: TGTGCCTGGAGTTGGGGGACAGGATATAGCAATCAGCCCCAGCATTTT.

The rearrangement joins TRBV12-5 to TRBJ2-7; 7 bases are shared with TRBD2. V was pared by 0 bases and J by 4 bases, with 6 bases of the junction left unmatched. Germline values: CDR1 LGHNT, CDR2 FRNRAP. The CDR3 spans 15 residues. The CDR3 nucleotides are TGTGCTAGTGGTTTGGTGGGCGGGAGTCGATACGAGCAGTACTTC. Translating it yields CASGLVGGSRYEQYF.

This clone came up a few times. The V gene is TRBV27, the J gene TRBJ1-5; D gene uncertain. This CDR3 is 16 amino acids long. Germline V lookup: CDR1 MNHEY, CDR2 SMNVEV (reference sequence). V dropped 0 bases and J dropped 3 bases, with 12 bases sitting between them. CDR3 in DNA: TGTGCCAGCAGTTTATCGTGGGGAGCCTTCAATCAGCCCCAGCATTTT. This translates into CASSLSWGAFNQPQHF.

The V gene is TRBV9, the J gene TRBJ2-1; D remains ambiguous. Germline-derived CDR1 and CDR2 are SGDLS and YYNGEE. Trimming cost V 2 bases and J 0 bases, with 6 bases left between them. The CDR3 consists of 14 residues. This chain's CDR3 is CASSVISSYNEQFF. For the CDR3, the DNA is TGTGCCAGCAGCGTCATAAGCTCCTACAATGAGCAGTTCTTC.

Comment on this clone: The sample carries other DNA sequences with the same CDR3. The chain is built from TRBV6-5 and TRBJ2-1, with 7 bases lining up with TRBD2. V was pared by 5 bases and J by 4 bases, with 8 bases of the junction left unmatched. The CDR3 has 15 amino acids. Germline V CDR1 and CDR2: MNHEY, SVGAGI. The CDR3 DNA follows: TGTGCCAGCAGTAGTCTAGCGGTGAGTTACAATGAGCAGTTCTTC. This encodes CASSSLAVSYNEQFF.

CDR3 amino acids: CASGVTAGSYEQYF. The CDR3 bases are TGTGCCAGCGGAGTTACAGCAGGCTCCTACGAGCAGTACTTC. The chain uses TRBV6-5 and TRBJ2-7; D is undetermined. V lost 8 bases to trimming and J lost 0 bases, with 14 bases between them. Per germline, CDR1 MNHEY and CDR2 SVGAGI. CDR3 length equals 14 residues.

V usage is TRBV19 and J usage is TRBJ1-1; TRBD1 is a possible D gene (5 bases). Germline V gene lookup returns CDR1 LNHDA and CDR2 SQIVND (reference sequence). Deletions cut 6 bases from V and 5 bases from J, with 19 bases between. The CDR3 extends over 15 amino acids. CDR3 protein: CASRPGWVAGTEAFF. CDR3 in DNA: TGTGCCAGTAGACCAGGGTGGGTCGCGGGGACTGAAGCTTTCTTT.

This clone appeared once. The chain is built from TRBV28 and TRBJ1-1, with D unclear. Trimming took off 4 bases at V and 1 base at J, with 10 bases between the two ends. Germline V gene sequence: CDR1 MDHEN, CDR2 SYDVKM. This CDR3 has 14 amino acids. CDR3 coding DNA: TGTGCCAGCAGTTCGCATTCCGAGAACACTGAAGCTTTCTTT. This gives the protein CASSSHSENTEAFF.

The chain has TRBV5-6 and TRBJ2-1, with TRBD2 as a possible D gene (6 bases). CDR1 is SGHDT and CDR2 is YYEEEE in the germline V gene. Trimming shortened V by 4 bases and J by 7 bases, and 18 bases separated the two germline ends. This CDR3 region has 15 residues. The CDR3, as DNA: TGTGCCAGCAGCCCCAGTCCCGGGACTTGGAATGAGCAGTTCTTC. This codes for CASSPSPGTWNEQFF.

The rearrangement uses TRBV13 and TRBJ1-2, with D perhaps matching TRBD1 (6 bases). This CDR3 contains 13 residues. Germline-derived CDR1 and CDR2 are PRHDT and FYEKMQ (reference sequence). Deletions cut 2 bases from V and 11 bases from J, with 15 bases between. CDR3 nucleotide sequence: TGTGCCAGCAGCTTAAGTCGGGGGCGCGAGTACACCTTC. Residues: CASSLSRGREYTF.

The V call is TRBV29-1, the J call TRBJ2-2, with 9 bases fitting TRBD1. The V gene end was trimmed by 7 bases and the J gene end by 0 bases; junction bases not matched to a gene: 9. Germline V gene sequence: CDR1 SQVTM, CDR2 ANQGSEA. The CDR3 is 16 residues long. The CDR3 DNA is TGCAGCGCCGGACAGGGGACTACCTCGAACACCGGGGAGCTGTTTTTT. It encodes CSAGQGTTSNTGELFF.

The chain links TRBV5-6 to TRBJ2-1; TRBD1 matches at 9 bases. The CDR3 runs to 17 residues. V lost 0 bases to trimming and J lost 6 bases; unmatched junction nucleotides: 10. Germline CDR1 and CDR2: SGHDT and YYEEEE. The CDR3 reads CASSLGVGTGRPNEQFF. For the CDR3, the DNA is TGTGCCAGCAGCTTGGGTGTGGGGACAGGGAGGCCCAATGAGCAGTTCTTC.

V gene TRBV29-1 combines with J gene TRBJ1-4; TRBD1 agrees at 8 bases. The trim removed 6 bases at V and 8 bases at J, leaving 8 bases unmatched. The CDR3 runs to 13 residues. The germline V gene has CDR1 SQVTM and CDR2 ANQGSEA. CDR3 DNA sequence: TGCAGCGTAGTCGACAGGGGAGGAGAAAAACTGTTTTTT. Translation gives CSVVDRGGEKLFF.

V is TRBV28 and J is TRBJ2-1; D unresolved. The CDR3 totals 14 residues. CDR1 is MDHEN and CDR2 is SYDVKM in the germline V gene. The V end was cut by 8 bases, the J end by 4 bases, with 15 bases between. This chain's CDR3 is CASSLVSHYNEQFF. CDR3 coding DNA: TGTGCCAGCTCCCTCGTAAGCCATTACAATGAGCAGTTCTTC. Variable domain in full (rest from reference TRBV28 and TRBJ2-1): DVKVTQSSRYLVKRTGEKVFLECVQDMDHENMFWYRQDPGLGLRLIYFSYDVKMKEKGDIPEGYSVSREKKERFSLILESASTNQTSMYLCASSLVSHYNEQFFGPGTRLTVL.

This clone has more than one count but fewer than ten. The rearrangement uses TRBV30 and TRBJ1-1, with D hard to call. The CDR3 sequence is 10 residues long. The germline V gene encodes CDR1 GTSNPN and CDR2 SVGIG (reference sequence). The V and J ends lost 1 base and 3 bases respectively, with 0 bases between them. CDR3 nucleotides: TGTGCCTGGAGTGACACTGAAGCTTTCTTT. Translated: CAWSDTEAFF.

The chain employs TRBV15 and TRBJ2-7, with D maybe TRBD1 (5 bases). Germline V gives CDR1 LNHNV, CDR2 YYDKDF (reference sequence). The CDR3 loop spans 15 amino acids. The V end lost 0 bases, the J end lost 2 bases, and 11 bases lay between the germline ends. The CDR3 DNA reads as TGTGCCACCAGCAGAGATCTGCAGGGAACCTACGAGCAGTACTTC. The encoded protein is CATSRDLQGTYEQYF. The whole variable domain, remainder taken from reference TRBV15 and TRBJ2-7, is DAMVIQNPRYQVTQFGKPVTLSCSQTLNHNVMYWYQQKSSQAPKLLFHYYDKDFNNEADTPDNFQSRRPNTSFCFLDIRSPGLGDTAMYLCATSRDLQGTYEQYFGPGTRLTVT.

The chain links TRBV28 to TRBJ2-1; D remains unclear. This CDR3 region has 12 residues. Between the trimmed V and J ends, which lost 6 bases and 5 bases, there was a span of 8 bases. Germline V gene sequence: CDR1 MDHEN, CDR2 SYDVKM. The CDR3 loop is CASSFNNNEQFF. The CDR3 DNA reads TGTGCCAGCAGCTTTAACAACAATGAGCAGTTCTTC. Looking up the rest from reference TRBV28 and TRBJ2-1 gives the full variable domain: DVKVTQSSRYLVKRTGEKVFLECVQDMDHENMFWYRQDPGLGLRLIYFSYDVKMKEKGDIPEGYSVSREKKERFSLILESASTNQTSMYLCASSFNNNEQFFGPGTRLTVL.

V and J are TRBV19 and TRBJ1-4; D unresolved. CDR1 is LNHDA and CDR2 is SQIVND in the germline V gene (reference sequence). Trimming took off 9 bases at V and 3 bases at J, with 11 bases between the two ends. The CDR3 runs to 13 residues. The CDR3 nucleotides read TGTGCCAGCTACGGCACGGCTAATGAAAAACTGTTTTTT. Protein product: CASYGTANEKLFF. The full variable domain, its missing parts supplied by reference TRBV19 and TRBJ1-4, is DGGITQSPKYLFRKEGQNVTLSCEQNLNHDAMYWYRQDPGQGLRLIYYSQIVNDFQKGDIAEGYSVSREKKESFPLTVTSAQKNPTAFYLCASYGTANEKLFFGSGTQLSVL.

The gene calls are TRBV15 and TRBJ1-1; D is unresolved. This CDR3 has 15 amino acids. V shed 4 bases and J shed 3 bases, with 15 bases lying between them. Germline V gene sequence: CDR1 LNHNV, CDR2 YYDKDF (reference sequence). CDR3 nucleotide sequence: TGTGCCACCAGCATTGAAGTTTTGAGCGACACTGAAGCTTTCTTT. Its translation is CATSIEVLSDTEAFF.